The 24 T cell receptor beta chains below come from one sample, sequenced in a study of shared clonotypes between healthy human individuals. TCRdb keeps only in-frame clones here, not all; method: immunoSEQ multiplex PCR. The sample has fewer than 800,000 clones; about 92% are singletons. The naive CD8 fraction comprised CD45RO-negative cells positively selected for CCR7 and excluded terminally differentiated effector memory CD45RA+ cells. The sample was naive CD8+ T cells sorted from blood. The receptors shown here come from a man aged 30 to 39 in good health.

The V call is TRBV29-1, the J call TRBJ2-5, with D possibly matching TRBD1 (5 bases). The CDR3 is 12 residues long. The V gene's germline CDR1 is SQVTM and CDR2 ANQGSEA. V lost 4 bases, J lost 4 bases, and 10 bases lay in between. The CDR3 loop is CSVGSQGETQYF. In DNA form, the CDR3 reads TGCAGCGTTGGGTCGCAGGGAGAGACCCAGTACTTC.

This clone was counted a few times. The chain is built from TRBV7-6 and TRBJ1-2; unclear D gene. Looked up from germline, CDR1 is SGHVS and CDR2 is FNYEAQ. V was shortened by 6 bases and J by 2 bases, with 16 bases between the two germline ends. The CDR3 runs to 15 residues. The CDR3 reads CASREGLVGNYGYTF. The CDR3 coding sequence is TGTGCCAGCAGAGAGGGTTTGGTTGGGAACTATGGCTACACCTTC.

The chain couples TRBV2 to TRBJ2-5; 7 nucleotides line up with TRBD2. The CDR3 has 15 residues. Looked up from germline, CDR1 is SNHLY and CDR2 is FYNNEI. V lost 8 bases to trimming and J lost 4 bases; unmatched junction nucleotides: 13. CDR3 in DNA: TGTGCCAGCCTAACGTTTGGGGCGGGAGTAGAGACCCAGTACTTC. This codes for CASLTFGAGVETQYF.

About this clone itself: The sample carries other DNA sequences with the same CDR3. The rearrangement joins TRBV7-9 to TRBJ1-4; D gene ambiguous. V lost 0 bases and J lost 4, with 6 bases in between. Germline V gene sequence: CDR1 SEHNR, CDR2 FQNEAQ (reference sequence). This CDR3 is 14 amino acids long. CDR3 in DNA: TGTGCCAGCAGCTTAGCGGGGAATAATGAAAAACTGTTTTTT. This encodes CASSLAGNNEKLFF.

The chain carries TRBV10-3 and TRBJ2-5; D is ambiguous. Germline CDR1 ENHRY, CDR2 SYGVKD. This CDR3 contains 15 residues. Trimming pared 3 bases from V and 5 bases from J, leaving 16 bases between. The CDR3 DNA sequence: TGTGCCATCAGTGATTCGGACGGCGGTACGGAGACCCAGTACTTC. This sequence encodes CAISDSDGGTETQYF.

Concerning this clone itself: The sample holds other DNA sequences that translate to the same CDR3. The V and J genes are TRBV27 and TRBJ1-4; D is ambiguous. The V and J ends lost 2 bases and 6 bases respectively, with 10 bases between them. This CDR3 is built from 14 residues. Germline-derived CDR1 and CDR2 are MNHEY and SMNVEV (reference sequence). The CDR3 DNA reads TGTGCCAGCAGTTTACTGGGTGAGGATGAAAAACTGTTTTTT. As protein: CASSLLGEDEKLFF.

The gene calls are TRBV29-1 and TRBJ2-1; TRBD2 matches 9 bases. CDR3 length equals 17 residues. Germline CDR1 reads SQVTM; CDR2 reads ANQGSEA. With 4 bases clipped from V and 0 bases from J, the junction kept 10 bases outside the gene matches. The CDR3 sequence is CSVGGLAPLSSYNEQFF. In DNA, the CDR3 is TGCAGCGTTGGAGGACTAGCGCCACTGAGCTCCTACAATGAGCAGTTCTTC.

This clone was observed a handful of times. V and J are TRBV6-5 and TRBJ1-1; D is undetermined. The CDR3 contains 13 residues. In germline, CDR1 is MNHEY, CDR2 SVGAGI. V was cut by 2 bases and J by 8 bases, with 12 bases left in between. DNA of the CDR3: TGTGCCAGCAGTTACACAACCGGACCAGAAGCTTTCTTT. Residues: CASSYTTGPEAFF.

The gene calls are TRBV7-9 and TRBJ2-1, with D maybe TRBD2 (7 bases). Trimming removed 1 base from V and 2 bases from J, with 15 bases in between. Germline CDR1 SEHNR, CDR2 FQNEAQ (reference sequence). The CDR3 is made up of 17 amino acids. The CDR3 here is CASSLVAGGGTYNEQFF. The CDR3 DNA reads TGTGCCAGCAGCTTAGTTGCCGGCGGGGGCACCTACAATGAGCAGTTCTTC.

The V call is TRBV6-4, the J call TRBJ2-1; D call uncertain. Looked up from germline, CDR1 is MRHNA and CDR2 is SNTAGT. V lost 2 bases and J lost 2, with 13 bases in between. There are 16 residues in the CDR3. Here the CDR3 DNA reads TGTGCCAGCAGTGACCTCCTCAGCGCAACCTACAATGAGCAGTTCTTC. Translating gives CASSDLLSATYNEQFF.

This sequence joins TRBV7-9 and TRBJ2-6; 7 nucleotides match TRBD1. CDR3 length: 19 amino acids. CDR1 and CDR2 from the germline V gene are SEHNR and FQNEAQ (reference sequence). The J segment lost 0 bases and the V segment lost 5 bases, leaving 13 bases of the junction unmatched. The CDR3 is CASSGGWAGGTSGANVLTF. The CDR3 DNA follows: TGTGCCAGCAGCGGCGGGTGGGCAGGGGGAACCTCTGGGGCCAACGTCCTGACTTTC.

The V gene is TRBV7-2, the J gene TRBJ2-1; 7 bases map to TRBD2. The CDR3 runs 16 residues. Germline values: CDR1 SGHTA, CDR2 FQGNSA. V gave up 1 base and J gave up 4 bases; unmatched junction bases: 7. The CDR3: CASSLEGGRAYNEQFF. In nucleotides, the CDR3 is TGTGCCAGCAGCTTAGAAGGCGGGAGAGCTTACAATGAGCAGTTCTTC.

The chain is built from TRBV10-3 and TRBJ2-5; 9 positions match TRBD2. V dropped 3 bases and J dropped 5; count of bases not matched to a gene: 4. Germline CDR1 and CDR2: ENHRY and SYGVKD. The CDR3 extends over 14 amino acids. The CDR3 nucleotides are TGTGCCATCAGTGAACTAGCGGGTCTCGAGACCCAGTACTTC. This sequence encodes CAISELAGLETQYF.

The chain recombines TRBV7-9 with TRBJ2-1, with a possible D match to TRBD2 (6 bases). Germline-derived CDR1 and CDR2 are SEHNR and FQNEAQ (reference sequence). Trimming took 8 bases from V and 2 from J, leaving 10 bases between them. This CDR3 comprises 13 residues. The CDR3 spells CASGRPPYNEQFF. In nucleotides, the CDR3 is TGTGCCAGCGGGAGGCCGCCCTACAATGAGCAGTTCTTC.

The V and J genes are TRBV5-1 and TRBJ1-1, with D possibly TRBD1 on 5 matching bases. In germline, CDR1 is SGHRS, CDR2 YFSETQ. V gave up 4 bases and J gave up 6 bases, with 10 bases separating them. CDR3 length equals 12 residues. The CDR3 DNA sequence: TGCGCCAGCAGCCTGGGGCCTTCTGAAGCTTTCTTT. This gives the protein CASSLGPSEAFF.

The genes are TRBV7-9 and TRBJ2-1; D may be TRBD2 (6 bases). The CDR3 runs 14 residues. The V end was cut by 2 bases, the J end by 8 bases, with 13 bases between. The germline V gene has CDR1 SEHNR and CDR2 FQNEAQ (reference sequence). The CDR3 loop is CASSLSPGSYEQFF. The CDR3 DNA reads as TGTGCCAGCAGCTTATCCCCCGGGAGTTATGAGCAGTTCTTC.

V usage is TRBV10-3 and J usage is TRBJ1-5; D might be TRBD1 (5 bases). There are 15 residues in the CDR3. The germline CDR1 and CDR2 sequences are ENHRY and SYGVKD. V was cut by 4 bases and J by 0 bases, with 10 bases left in between. CDR3 sequence reads: CAISGGEYSNQPQHF. The CDR3 region has the DNA TGTGCCATCAGTGGGGGGGAATATAGCAATCAGCCCCAGCATTTT.

This sequence joins TRBV2 and TRBJ1-3; D not certain. The CDR3 loop spans 14 amino acids. V lost 7 bases, J lost 0 bases, and 10 bases lay in between. Germline-derived CDR1 and CDR2 are SNHLY and FYNNEI. CDR3 sequence (DNA): TGTGCCAGCAAAGACGTGAGCTCTGGAAACACCATATATTTT. Protein: CASKDVSSGNTIYF. Full variable domain (missing parts from reference TRBV2 and TRBJ1-3): EPEVTQTPSHQVTQMGQEVILRCVPISNHLYFYWYRQILGQKVEFLVSFYNNEISEKSEIFDDQFSVERPDGSNFTLKIRSTKLEDSAMYFCASKDVSSGNTIYFGEGSWLTVV.

The chain joins TRBV5-4 to TRBJ1-2, with a weak D call TRBD1 (6 bases). CDR1 is SGHNT, CDR2 YYREEE, per germline (reference sequence). This CDR3 contains 14 residues. The ends were cut back, 4 bases at V and 5 bases at J, with 15 bases in the middle. The CDR3 spells CASSGADRIYGYTF. In nucleotides, the CDR3 is TGTGCCAGCAGCGGGGCCGACAGGATATATGGCTACACCTTC.

This clone was observed a handful of times. The chain recombines TRBV7-6 with TRBJ2-7, with a possible D match to TRBD2 (5 bases). Trimming took off 5 bases at V and 3 bases at J, with 14 bases between the two ends. The length of the CDR3 is 14 residues. Germline values: CDR1 SGHVS, CDR2 FNYEAQ. CDR3 protein: CASSPWETRYEQYF. DNA of the CDR3: TGTGCCAGCAGCCCATGGGAGACCCGCTACGAGCAGTACTTC.

This clone occurred a few times. The junction shows a germline mismatch at one end, possibly a read error. The V gene is TRBV4-1, the J gene TRBJ2-7, with 8 bases lining up with TRBD1. Germline loops: CDR1 MGHRA, CDR2 YSYEKL. CDR3 size: 14 residues. CDR3 bases: TGCGCCAGCAGCTCCGGGACAGGACCCTACGTGCAGTACTTC. Translated: CASSSGTGPYVQYF.

The rearrangement joins TRBV4-1 to TRBJ2-1, with unresolved D. This CDR3 is 15 amino acids long. Trimming shortened V by 1 base and J by 0 bases, and 7 bases separated the two germline ends. The V gene's germline CDR1 is MGHRA and CDR2 YSYEKL. The CDR3 DNA reads TGCGCCAGCAGCCAAGTCCCTAGCTCCTACAATGAGCAGTTCTTC. It yields the protein CASSQVPSSYNEQFF.

The chain links TRBV9 to TRBJ2-1, with 13 positions matching TRBD2. V gave up 3 bases and J gave up 7 bases; unmatched junction bases: 10. This CDR3 region has 17 residues. CDR1 and CDR2 (germline): SGDLS, YYNGEE. DNA for the CDR3: TGTGCCAGCAGCGCCCTCGCCGGGACTAGCGGGATGAATGAGCAGTTCTTC. Residues: CASSALAGTSGMNEQFF.

The CDR3 DNA is TGTGCCAGCAGCTTAGAGGGCAGGGGGAACACTGAAGCTTTCTTT. Protein: CASSLEGRGNTEAFF. V and J are TRBV11-2 and TRBJ1-1; D possibly corresponds to TRBD1 (6 bases). The CDR3 has 15 amino acids. From germline, CDR1 is SGHAT and CDR2 FQNNGV. V was cut by 0 bases and J by 1 base, with 9 bases left in between.